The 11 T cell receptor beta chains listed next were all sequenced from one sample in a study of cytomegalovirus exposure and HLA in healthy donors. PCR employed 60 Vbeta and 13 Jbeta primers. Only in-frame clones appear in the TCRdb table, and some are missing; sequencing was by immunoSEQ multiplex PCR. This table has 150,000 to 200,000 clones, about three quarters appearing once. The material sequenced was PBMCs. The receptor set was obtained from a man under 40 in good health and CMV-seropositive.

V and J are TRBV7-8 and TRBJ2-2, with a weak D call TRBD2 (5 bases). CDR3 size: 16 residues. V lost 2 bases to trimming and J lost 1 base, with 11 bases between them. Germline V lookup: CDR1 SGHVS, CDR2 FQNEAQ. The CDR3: CASSLSPGLNTGELFF. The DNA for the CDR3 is TGTGCCAGCAGCTTATCCCCGGGGTTGAACACCGGGGAGCTGTTTTTT. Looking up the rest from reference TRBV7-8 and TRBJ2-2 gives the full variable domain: GAGVSQSPRYKVAKRGQDVALRCDPISGHVSLFWYQQALGQGPEFLTYFQNEAQLDKSGLPSDRFFAERPEGSVSTLKIQRTQQEDSAVYLCASSLSPGLNTGELFFGEGSRLTVL.

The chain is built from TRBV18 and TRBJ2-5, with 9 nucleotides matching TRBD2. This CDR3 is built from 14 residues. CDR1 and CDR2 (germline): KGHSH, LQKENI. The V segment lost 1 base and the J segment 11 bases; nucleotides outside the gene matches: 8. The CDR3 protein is CASSPQGSGGEQYF. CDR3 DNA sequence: TGTGCCAGCTCACCACAGGGTAGCGGGGGAGAGCAGTACTTC.

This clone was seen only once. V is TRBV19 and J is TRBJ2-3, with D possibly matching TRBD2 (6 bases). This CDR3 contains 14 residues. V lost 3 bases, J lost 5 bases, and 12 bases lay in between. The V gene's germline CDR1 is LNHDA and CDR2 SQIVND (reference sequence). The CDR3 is CASSIGQGGDTQYF. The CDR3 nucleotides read TGTGCCAGTAGTATTGGGCAGGGAGGAGATACGCAGTATTTT. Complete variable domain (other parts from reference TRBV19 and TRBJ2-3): DGGITQSPKYLFRKEGQNVTLSCEQNLNHDAMYWYRQDPGQGLRLIYYSQIVNDFQKGDIAEGYSVSREKKESFPLTVTSAQKNPTAFYLCASSIGQGGDTQYFGPGTRLTVL.

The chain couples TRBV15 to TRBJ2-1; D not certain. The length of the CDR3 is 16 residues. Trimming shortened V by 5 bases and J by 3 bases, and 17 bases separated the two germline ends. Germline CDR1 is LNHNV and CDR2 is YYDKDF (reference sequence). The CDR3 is CATSRMGQTVYNEQFF. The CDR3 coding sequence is TGTGCCACCAGCCGGATGGGCCAAACGGTCTACAATGAGCAGTTCTTC. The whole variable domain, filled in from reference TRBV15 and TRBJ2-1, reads DAMVIQNPRYQVTQFGKPVTLSCSQTLNHNVMYWYQQKSSQAPKLLFHYYDKDFNNEADTPDNFQSRRPNTSFCFLDIRSPGLGDTAMYLCATSRMGQTVYNEQFFGPGTRLTVL.

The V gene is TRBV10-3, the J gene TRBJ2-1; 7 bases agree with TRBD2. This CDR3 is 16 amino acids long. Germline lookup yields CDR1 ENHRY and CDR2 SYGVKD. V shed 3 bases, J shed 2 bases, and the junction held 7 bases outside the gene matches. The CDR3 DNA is TGTGCCATCAGTGAACCGAGCGGGGTAGCCTACAATGAGCAGTTCTTC. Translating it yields CAISEPSGVAYNEQFF.

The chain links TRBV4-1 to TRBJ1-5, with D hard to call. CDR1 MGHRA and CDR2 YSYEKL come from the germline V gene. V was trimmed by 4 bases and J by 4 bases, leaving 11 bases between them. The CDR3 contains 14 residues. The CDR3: CASSPHTSNQPQHF. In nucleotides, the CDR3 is TGCGCCAGCAGCCCTCATACTTCAAATCAGCCCCAGCATTTT.

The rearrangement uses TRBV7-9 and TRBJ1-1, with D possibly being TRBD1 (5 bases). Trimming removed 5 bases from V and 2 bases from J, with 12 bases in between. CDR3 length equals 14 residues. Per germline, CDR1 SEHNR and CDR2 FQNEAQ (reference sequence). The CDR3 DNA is TGTGCCAGCAGCACCTTAACAGGAAACACTGAAGCTTTCTTT. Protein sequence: CASSTLTGNTEAFF.

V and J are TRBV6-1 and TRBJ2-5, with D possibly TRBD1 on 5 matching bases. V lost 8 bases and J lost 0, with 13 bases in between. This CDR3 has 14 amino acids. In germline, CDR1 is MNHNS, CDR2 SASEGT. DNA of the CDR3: TGTGCCAGCTCCAGGTACAGGAACCAAGAGACCCAGTACTTC. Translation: CASSRYRNQETQYF.

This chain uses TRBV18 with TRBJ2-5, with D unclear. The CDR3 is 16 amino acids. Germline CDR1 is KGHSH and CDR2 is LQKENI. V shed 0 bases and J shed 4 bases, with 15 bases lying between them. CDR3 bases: TGTGCCAGCTCACCACCGTCCTCGGCGGCCCCAGAGACCCAGTACTTC. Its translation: CASSPPSSAAPETQYF.

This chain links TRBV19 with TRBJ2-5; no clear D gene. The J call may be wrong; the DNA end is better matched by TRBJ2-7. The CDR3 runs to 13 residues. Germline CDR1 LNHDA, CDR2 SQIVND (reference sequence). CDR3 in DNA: TGTGCCAGTAGTAGCGACACTTCCTACGAGCAGTACTTC. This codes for CASSSDTSYEQYF.

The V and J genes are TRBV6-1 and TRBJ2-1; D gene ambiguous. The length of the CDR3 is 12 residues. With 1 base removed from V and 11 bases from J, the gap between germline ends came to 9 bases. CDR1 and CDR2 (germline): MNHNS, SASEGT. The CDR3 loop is CASSEVGFKQFF. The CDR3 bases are TGTGCCAGCAGTGAAGTGGGCTTTAAGCAGTTCTTC.